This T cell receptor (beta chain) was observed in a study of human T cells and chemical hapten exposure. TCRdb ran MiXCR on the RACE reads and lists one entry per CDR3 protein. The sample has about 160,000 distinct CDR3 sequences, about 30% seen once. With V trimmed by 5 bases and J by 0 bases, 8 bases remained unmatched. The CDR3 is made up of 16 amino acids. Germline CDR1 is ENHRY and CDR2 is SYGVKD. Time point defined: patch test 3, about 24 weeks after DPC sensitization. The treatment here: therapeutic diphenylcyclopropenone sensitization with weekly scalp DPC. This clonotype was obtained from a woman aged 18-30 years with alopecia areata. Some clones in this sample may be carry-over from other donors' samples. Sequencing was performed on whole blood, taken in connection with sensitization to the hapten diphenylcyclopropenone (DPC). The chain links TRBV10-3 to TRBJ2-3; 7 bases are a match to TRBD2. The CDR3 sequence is CAISHNSGLSTDTQYF. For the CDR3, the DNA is TGTGCCATCAGTCACAATAGCGGGCTAAGCACAGATACGCAGTATTTT.